The 8 T cell receptor beta chains listed next were all sequenced from one sample in a study of tumor-infiltrating lymphocytes in primary liver carcinoma. Unsorted bulk tissue (about 20-32 mg) underwent RNA and DNA co-extraction. A constant-region primer primed TCR beta cDNA synthesis from 500 ng of total RNA. Employing slightly modified ARM-PCR, three nested multiplex PCR rounds were run, and these gave rise to the TCR beta libraries. TRBV1-TRBV30 forward primers and a C-beta reverse primer were used in the first two PCR rounds, which each ran for approximately 11 cycles. In TCRdb, the multiplex PCR reads were re-called with MiXCR into one record per CDR3 protein. Of tens of thousands of distinct CDR3 sequences listed, approximately 70% are singletons. The sample comprised liver tumor tissue from sampling region 5. Subset denoted: tumor region T5, tumor centre. Receptors were obtained from a man between 35 and 55 years old with primary liver carcinoma and hepatitis B virus infection.

The count of this clonotype is one. The chain employs TRBV4-1 and TRBJ2-3; 14 bases are shared with TRBD2. Unmatched junction bases numbered 9, after V lost 3 bases and J lost 1 base. This CDR3 comprises 19 residues. Germline CDR1 reads MGHRA; CDR2 reads YSYEKL. The CDR3 nucleotides read TGCGCCAGCAGCCAGGGGGCTGGGACTAGCGGGAGTGGCACAGATACGCAGTATTTT. Translation: CASSQGAGTSGSGTDTQYF.

Of note for this clonotype: A read error may be the cause here, since a much bigger clone is one base away. The J gene is TRBJ2-2, the V gene TRBV2, with a possible D match to TRBD1 (6 bases). The CDR3 sequence is 17 residues long. The germline V gene encodes CDR1 SNHLY and CDR2 FYNNEI. V dropped 4 bases and J dropped 4 bases, with 19 bases sitting between them. CDR3 loop: CASSGAGVRSGTGELFF. The CDR3 region has the DNA TGTGCCAGCAGTGGAGCAGGGGTCCGATCTGGCACCGGGGAGCTGTTTTTT.

This clonotype was detected many times. This chain connects TRBV7-8 to TRBJ2-7; D may correspond to TRBD1 or TRBD2 (6 bases each). Trimming pared 2 bases from V and 1 base from J, leaving 9 bases between. There are 14 residues in the CDR3. Germline values: CDR1 SGHVS, CDR2 FQNEAQ. CDR3 residues: CASSLIGGSYEQYF. CDR3 DNA: TGTGCCAGCAGCTTAATAGGGGGGTCCTACGAGCAGTACTTC.

This clonotype is medium-sized in the sample. Mismatch with germline at one junction end may stem from a read error. The rearrangement joins TRBV6-1 to TRBJ2-7; D is unclear. Germline V gives CDR1 MNHNS, CDR2 SASEGT. This CDR3 has 16 amino acids. In DNA, the CDR3 is TGTGCCAGCAGCGAAGGCCAGGCAGGCCCCTCCTACGAGCAGTACTTC. It is translated as CASSEGQAGPSYEQYF.

With regard to this clonotype: A junction end diverges from the germline sequence, so it may reflect a read error. The chain links TRBV24-1 to TRBJ2-7; possibly TRBD1 or TRBD2 for D (5 bases each). The CDR3 has 12 residues. Germline lookup yields CDR1 KGHDR and CDR2 SFDVKD. The CDR3 loop is CATSDFGDERYF. DNA of the CDR3: TGTGCTACCAGTGATTTCGGGGACGAGCGGTACTTC.

As for this clonotype: This is likely a read error, given that the CDR3 carries no conserved phenylalanine or tryptophan at its end. The V and J genes are TRBV5-1 and TRBJ2-7; 8 bases are a match to TRBD1. Germline CDR1 is SGHRS and CDR2 is YFSETQ. Trimming took 6 bases from V and 6 from J; bases not matched to a gene: 8. There are 13 residues in the CDR3. The DNA of the CDR3 is TGCGCCAGCACGGACAGGGAAGTTGGCGAGCAGTACATC. Amino acid sequence: CASTDREVGEQYI.

As to this clonotype: The junction does not match germline at one end; this may be a read error. This chain connects TRBV28 to TRBJ2-7, with D hard to call. The CDR3 runs 12 residues. Germline CDR1 and CDR2: MDHEN and SYDVKM. CDR3 nucleotides: TGTGCCAGCAGTTCGGCTAGGAACGAGCATTACTTC. It codes for CASSSARNEHYF.

For this clonotype: Possible read error: a much larger clone is one base away. V is TRBV30 and J is TRBJ1-6; TRBD1 matches at 9 bases. The germline V gene encodes CDR1 GTSNPN and CDR2 SVGIG (reference sequence). The length of the CDR3 is 14 residues. Written as DNA, the CDR3 is TGTGCCTCGAGTGACAGGGGGAATAATTCACCCCTCCACTTT. It is translated as CASSDRGNNSPLHF.